A single T cell receptor (beta chain) is shown here with its context. An end of the junction does not agree with germline; a read error may underlie this. This entry is derived from a study of early T cells in non-severe SARS-CoV-2 infection. CDR1 and CDR2 from the germline V gene are LNHDA and SQIVND (reference sequence). The CDR3 totals 13 residues. Via MiXCR, TCRdb re-called the 5' RACE reads, giving one row per CDR3 protein. The sample records tens of thousands of distinct CDR3 sequences, roughly 13% being singletons. Sequenced input: whole blood. The source of this sequence is an adult who was a healthcare worker with PCR-confirmed SARS-CoV-2 infection or an uninfected control (not recorded which). The rearrangement uses TRBV19 and TRBJ1-2; D is ambiguous. The CDR3 sequence: CASRIAGSYGYTF. In nucleotides, the CDR3 is TGTGCCAGTAGGATAGCAGGTTCATATGGCTACACCTTC.